This TCR beta chain was retrieved from a study of blood T cells in healthy people across ages. Whole-study results and caveats: The donors' CMV status was not determined, possibly confounding changes in expanded clonotypes.

Through a sample-barcoded 5' primer and a J-beta primer mix, a second PCR was run for 7 to 11 cycles. TCRdb reprocessed the 5' RACE reads via MiXCR and lists one record per CDR3 protein. Among about 840,000 distinct CDR3 sequences listed, 25% to 35% were seen once. There are 14 residues in the CDR3. Germline V CDR1 and CDR2: SGHTA, FQGNSA. The junction had 7 bases not matched to a gene; V was cut back by 6 bases and J by 4 bases. As regards this clonotype: Its specificity is not known.

These same data were also listed under a study on T cells of mothers and their children. This second study says: Three healthy Caucasian mothers and their six children were the donors. The study found thymic selection shapes TCR recombination output similarly in related and unrelated pairs. When mothers and children were related, their normalized repertoire overlap, which was always slightly higher, did not differ significantly from that of unrelated pairs.

The chain carries TRBV7-2 and TRBJ2-5; 8 bases fit TRBD2. The sequenced material came from blood. This receptor was obtained from a woman between 40 and 50 years old in good health. The DNA of the CDR3 is TGTGCCAGCAGGGGACTAGAGGGGGGAGAGACCCAGTACTTC. This translates into CASRGLEGGETQYF.